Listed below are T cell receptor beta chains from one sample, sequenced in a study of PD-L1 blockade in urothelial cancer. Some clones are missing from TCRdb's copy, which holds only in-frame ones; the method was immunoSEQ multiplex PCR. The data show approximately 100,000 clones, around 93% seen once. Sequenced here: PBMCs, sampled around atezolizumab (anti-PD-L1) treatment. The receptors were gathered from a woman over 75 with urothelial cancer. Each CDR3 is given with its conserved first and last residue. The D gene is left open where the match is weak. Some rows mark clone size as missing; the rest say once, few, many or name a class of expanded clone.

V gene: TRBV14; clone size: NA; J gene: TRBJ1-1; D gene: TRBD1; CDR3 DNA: TGTGCCAGCAGCCAGACAGGGTTTATGAACACTGAAGCTTTCTTT; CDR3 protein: CASSQTGFMNTEAFF
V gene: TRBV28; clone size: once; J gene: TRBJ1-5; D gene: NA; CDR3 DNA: TGTGCCAGCAGTTTTCGGGGGGCGCCTAGAGGCAATCAGCCCCAGCATTTT; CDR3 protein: CASSFRGAPRGNQPQHF
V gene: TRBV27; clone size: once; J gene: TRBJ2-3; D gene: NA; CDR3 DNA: TGTGCCAGCAGTTGGGGCGGAACTAGCACAGATACGCAGTATTTT; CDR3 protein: CASSWGGTSTDTQYF
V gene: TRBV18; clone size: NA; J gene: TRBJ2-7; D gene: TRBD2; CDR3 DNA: TGTGCCAGCTCACCAAACCTACTCTCCCAAGCGGGAGGCACGAACGAGCAGTACTTC; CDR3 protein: CASSPNLLSQAGGTNEQYF
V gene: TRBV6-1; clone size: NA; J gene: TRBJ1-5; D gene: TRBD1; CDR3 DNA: TGTGCCAGCAGTGAATCCTCACCGCGACAGGGGGTGGGGGGCAATCAGCCCCAGCATTTT; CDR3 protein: CASSESSPRQGVGGNQPQHF
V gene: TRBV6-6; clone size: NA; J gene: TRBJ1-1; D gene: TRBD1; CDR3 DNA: TGTGCCACCTCCGGGACAGGGGGGACTGAAGCTTTCTTT; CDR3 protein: CATSGTGGTEAFF
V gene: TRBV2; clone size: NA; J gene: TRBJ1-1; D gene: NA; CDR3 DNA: TGTGCCAGCTCCGGGCAAGCCAGGGCCACTGAAGCTTTCTTT; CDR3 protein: CASSGQARATEAFF
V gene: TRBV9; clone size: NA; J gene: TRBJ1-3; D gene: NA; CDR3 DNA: TGTGCCAGCAGCGTAGAGGCCAGGGATGGAAACACCATATATTTT; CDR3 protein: CASSVEARDGNTIYF
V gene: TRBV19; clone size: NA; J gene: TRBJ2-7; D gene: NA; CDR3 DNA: TGTGCCAGTAAAAATCGGGTCGTACCCTACGAGCAGTACTTC; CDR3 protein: CASKNRVVPYEQYF
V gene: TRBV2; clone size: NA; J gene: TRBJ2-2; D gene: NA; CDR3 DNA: TGTGCCAGCAGTGAGGGGCCTGCCGGGGAGCTGTTTTTT; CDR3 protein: CASSEGPAGELFF
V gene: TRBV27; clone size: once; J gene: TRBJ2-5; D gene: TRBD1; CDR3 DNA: TGTGCCAGCGGGGACAGACGAGAGACCCAGTACTTC; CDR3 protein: CASGDRRETQYF
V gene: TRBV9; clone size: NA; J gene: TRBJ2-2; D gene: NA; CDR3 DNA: TGTGCCAGCAGCGTAGCGGGGAGTGGGAACACCGGGGAGCTGTTTTTT; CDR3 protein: CASSVAGSGNTGELFF
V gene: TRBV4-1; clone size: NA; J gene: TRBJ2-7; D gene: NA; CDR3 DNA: TGCGCCAGCAGCCAAGCGGTGGGGGCCAGGGGATACTCCTACGAGCAGTACTTC; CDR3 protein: CASSQAVGARGYSYEQYF
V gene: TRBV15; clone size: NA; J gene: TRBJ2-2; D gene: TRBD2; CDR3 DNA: TGTGCCACCAGCAGAGATGGTAGCGGGAGGGCCGCCACCGGGGAGCTGTTTTTT; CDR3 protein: CATSRDGSGRAATGELFF
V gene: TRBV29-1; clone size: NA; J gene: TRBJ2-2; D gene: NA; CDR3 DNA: TGCAGCGCAACTCCCGGGACACAATACACCGGGGAGCTGTTTTTT; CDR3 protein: CSATPGTQYTGELFF
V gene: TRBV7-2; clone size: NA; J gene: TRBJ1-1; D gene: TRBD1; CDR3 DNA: TGTGCCAGCAGCCGGGACAGGACGAACACTGAAGCTTTCTTT; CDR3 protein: CASSRDRTNTEAFF
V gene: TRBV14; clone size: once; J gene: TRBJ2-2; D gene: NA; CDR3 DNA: TGTGCCAGCAGCCAAGGCCCCCCAGGGTTCGACACCGGGGAGCTGTTTTTT; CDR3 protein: CASSQGPPGFDTGELFF
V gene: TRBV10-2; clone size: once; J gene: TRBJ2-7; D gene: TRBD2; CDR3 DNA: TGCGCCAGCAGCTCCGGGACTAGCGTGGGAGGGGAGCAGTACTTC; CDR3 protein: CASSSGTSVGGEQYF
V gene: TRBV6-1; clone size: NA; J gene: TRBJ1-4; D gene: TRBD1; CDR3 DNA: TGTGCCAGCAGTCACAGGGGGCGGGAGGAAAAACTGTTTTTT; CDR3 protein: CASSHRGREEKLFF
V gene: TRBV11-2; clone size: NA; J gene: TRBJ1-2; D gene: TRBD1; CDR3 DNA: TGTGCCAGCAGCTTAGGGGGACAGGGGCATAGGTACTATGGCTACACCTTC; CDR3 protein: CASSLGGQGHRYYGYTF
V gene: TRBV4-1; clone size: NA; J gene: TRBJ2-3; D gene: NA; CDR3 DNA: TGCGCCAGCAGCCGGGGCGGTACGCAGTATTTT; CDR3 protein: CASSRGGTQYF
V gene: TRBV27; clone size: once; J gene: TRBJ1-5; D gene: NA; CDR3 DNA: TGTGCCAGCAGTTTGCGAAGCTACAATCAGCCCCAGCATTTT; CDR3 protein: CASSLRSYNQPQHF
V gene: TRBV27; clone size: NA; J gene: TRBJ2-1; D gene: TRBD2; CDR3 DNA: TGTGCCAGCAGTTTTGAGCCCCCCGGGAGGGCCTTGTTGGAGCAGTTCTTC; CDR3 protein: CASSFEPPGRALLEQFF
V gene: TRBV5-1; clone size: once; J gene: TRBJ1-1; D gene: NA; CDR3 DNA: TGCGCCAGCAGCTCCCCGGGGGGGACGGACACTGAAGCTTTCTTT; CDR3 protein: CASSSPGGTDTEAFF
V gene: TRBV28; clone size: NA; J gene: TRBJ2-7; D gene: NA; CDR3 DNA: TGTGCCAGCAGTACTCCGACAAAGACCTACGAGCAGTACTTC; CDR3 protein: CASSTPTKTYEQYF
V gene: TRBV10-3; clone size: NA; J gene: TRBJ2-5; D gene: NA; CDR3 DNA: TGTGCCATCAGTGAGTCCCAGGGACTTCAAGAGACCCAGTACTTC; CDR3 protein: CAISESQGLQETQYF
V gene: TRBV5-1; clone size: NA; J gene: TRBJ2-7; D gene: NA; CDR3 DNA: TGCGCCAGCAGCCCTCGCCCAGGGTTGGACCCCTACGAGCAGTACTTC; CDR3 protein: CASSPRPGLDPYEQYF
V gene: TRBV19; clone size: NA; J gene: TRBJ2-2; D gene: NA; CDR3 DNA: TGTGCCAGTAGTACCGGACAGCTGAACACCGGGGAGCTGTTTTTT; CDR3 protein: CASSTGQLNTGELFF
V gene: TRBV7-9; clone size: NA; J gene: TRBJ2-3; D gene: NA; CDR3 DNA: TGTGCCAGCAGCTTAGGGGGTCTAGCGTCTTTCACAGATACGCAGTATTTT; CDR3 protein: CASSLGGLASFTDTQYF
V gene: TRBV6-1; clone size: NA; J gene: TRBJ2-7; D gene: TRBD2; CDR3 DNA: TGTGCCAGCTTGGGGAGGGAGGGGACTTTCAACGAGCAGTACTTC; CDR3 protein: CASLGREGTFNEQYF
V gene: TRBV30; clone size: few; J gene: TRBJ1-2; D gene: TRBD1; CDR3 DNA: TGTGCCTGGAGTGTAGTCTCGGACAGGGGTGTGACCTTC; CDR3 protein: CAWSVVSDRGVTF
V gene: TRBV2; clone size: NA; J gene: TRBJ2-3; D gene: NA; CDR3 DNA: TGTGCCAGCAGTGAATCTCTACTTGGTAGCACAGATACGCAGTATTTT; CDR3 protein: CASSESLLGSTDTQYF
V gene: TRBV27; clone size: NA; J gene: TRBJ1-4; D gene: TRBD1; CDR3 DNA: TGTGCCAGCAGTTTTAGGACAGGGAATGAAAAACTGTTTTTT; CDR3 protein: CASSFRTGNEKLFF
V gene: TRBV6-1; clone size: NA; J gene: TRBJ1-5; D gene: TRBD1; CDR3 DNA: TGTGCCAGCACTATACAGGGGGATCAGCCCCAGCATTTT; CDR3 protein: CASTIQGDQPQHF
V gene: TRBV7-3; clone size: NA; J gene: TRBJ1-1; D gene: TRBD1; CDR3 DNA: TGTGCCAGCAGCTCGACAGGGCGGCACACTGAAGCTTTCTTT; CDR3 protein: CASSSTGRHTEAFF
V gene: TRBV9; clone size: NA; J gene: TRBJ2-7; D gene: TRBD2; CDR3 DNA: TGTGCCAGCAGCGTAGCAGGGACTACCGCCTACGAGCAGTACTTC; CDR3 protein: CASSVAGTTAYEQYF
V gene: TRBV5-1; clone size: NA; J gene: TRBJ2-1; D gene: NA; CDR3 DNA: TGCGCCAGCAGCTTGGATCAGTCCTACAATGAGCAGTTCTTC; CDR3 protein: CASSLDQSYNEQFF
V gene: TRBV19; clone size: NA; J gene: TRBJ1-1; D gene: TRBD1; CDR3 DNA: TGTGCCAGTAGTATAGGACAGGGCGTAAATGCTTTCTTT; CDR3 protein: CASSIGQGVNAFF
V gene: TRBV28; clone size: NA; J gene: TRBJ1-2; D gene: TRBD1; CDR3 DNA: TGTGCCAGCAGTGTACCGGGACAGGGGAGCTATGGCTACACCTTC; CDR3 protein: CASSVPGQGSYGYTF
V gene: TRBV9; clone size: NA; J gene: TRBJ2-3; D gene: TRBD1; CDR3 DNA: TGTGCCAGCAGCGTAGACAGGGGATCGACAGATACGCAGTATTTT; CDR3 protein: CASSVDRGSTDTQYF
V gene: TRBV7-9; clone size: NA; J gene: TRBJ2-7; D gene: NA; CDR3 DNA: TGTGCCAGCAGCTCCGACAGGAGCTCCTACGAGCAGTACTTC; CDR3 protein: CASSSDRSSYEQYF
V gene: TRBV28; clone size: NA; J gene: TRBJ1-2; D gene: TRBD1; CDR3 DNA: TGTGCCAGCTATACCCCGGGACAGACAAATAACTATGGCTACACCTTC; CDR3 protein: CASYTPGQTNNYGYTF
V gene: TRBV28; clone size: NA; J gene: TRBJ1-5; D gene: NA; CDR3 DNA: TGTGCCAGCAGTTTAGGGCAGGGGTCGGGTCAGCCCCAGCATTTT; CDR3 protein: CASSLGQGSGQPQHF
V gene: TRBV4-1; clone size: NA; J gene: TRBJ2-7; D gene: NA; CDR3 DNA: TGCGCCAGCAGCCAAGACCCTAAGTACGAGCAGTACTTC; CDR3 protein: CASSQDPKYEQYF
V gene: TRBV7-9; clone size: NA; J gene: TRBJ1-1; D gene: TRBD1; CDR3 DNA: TGTGCCAGCAGCCCGCGCGAGCAGGGGGCCACTGAAGCTTTCTTT; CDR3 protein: CASSPREQGATEAFF
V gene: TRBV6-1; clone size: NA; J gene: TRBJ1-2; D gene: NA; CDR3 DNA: TGTGCCAGTAGTCAGTTTAACTATGGCTACACCTTC; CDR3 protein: CASSQFNYGYTF
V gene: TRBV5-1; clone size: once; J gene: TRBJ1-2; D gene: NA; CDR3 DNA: TGCGCCAGCAGCTTCCAGTTAACGGGCTATGGCTACACCTTC; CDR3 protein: CASSFQLTGYGYTF
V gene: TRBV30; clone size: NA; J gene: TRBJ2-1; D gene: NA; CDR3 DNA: TGTGCCTGGAGTGTCGGCGCGGGTGAGCAGTTCTTC; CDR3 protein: CAWSVGAGEQFF
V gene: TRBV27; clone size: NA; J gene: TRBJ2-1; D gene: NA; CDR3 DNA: TGTGCCAGCAGTCATCTAAACGAGCAGTTCTTC; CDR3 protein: CASSHLNEQFF
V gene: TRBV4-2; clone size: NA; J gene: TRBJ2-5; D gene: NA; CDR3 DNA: TGTGCCAGCAGCCCCGTGGGGGCCCGGGGAGAGACCCAGTACTTC; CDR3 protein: CASSPVGARGETQYF
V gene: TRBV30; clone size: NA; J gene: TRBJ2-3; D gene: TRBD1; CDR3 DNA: TGTGCCTGGAGTAAACAGGGGTGGGGCACAGATACGCAGTATTTT; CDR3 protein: CAWSKQGWGTDTQYF